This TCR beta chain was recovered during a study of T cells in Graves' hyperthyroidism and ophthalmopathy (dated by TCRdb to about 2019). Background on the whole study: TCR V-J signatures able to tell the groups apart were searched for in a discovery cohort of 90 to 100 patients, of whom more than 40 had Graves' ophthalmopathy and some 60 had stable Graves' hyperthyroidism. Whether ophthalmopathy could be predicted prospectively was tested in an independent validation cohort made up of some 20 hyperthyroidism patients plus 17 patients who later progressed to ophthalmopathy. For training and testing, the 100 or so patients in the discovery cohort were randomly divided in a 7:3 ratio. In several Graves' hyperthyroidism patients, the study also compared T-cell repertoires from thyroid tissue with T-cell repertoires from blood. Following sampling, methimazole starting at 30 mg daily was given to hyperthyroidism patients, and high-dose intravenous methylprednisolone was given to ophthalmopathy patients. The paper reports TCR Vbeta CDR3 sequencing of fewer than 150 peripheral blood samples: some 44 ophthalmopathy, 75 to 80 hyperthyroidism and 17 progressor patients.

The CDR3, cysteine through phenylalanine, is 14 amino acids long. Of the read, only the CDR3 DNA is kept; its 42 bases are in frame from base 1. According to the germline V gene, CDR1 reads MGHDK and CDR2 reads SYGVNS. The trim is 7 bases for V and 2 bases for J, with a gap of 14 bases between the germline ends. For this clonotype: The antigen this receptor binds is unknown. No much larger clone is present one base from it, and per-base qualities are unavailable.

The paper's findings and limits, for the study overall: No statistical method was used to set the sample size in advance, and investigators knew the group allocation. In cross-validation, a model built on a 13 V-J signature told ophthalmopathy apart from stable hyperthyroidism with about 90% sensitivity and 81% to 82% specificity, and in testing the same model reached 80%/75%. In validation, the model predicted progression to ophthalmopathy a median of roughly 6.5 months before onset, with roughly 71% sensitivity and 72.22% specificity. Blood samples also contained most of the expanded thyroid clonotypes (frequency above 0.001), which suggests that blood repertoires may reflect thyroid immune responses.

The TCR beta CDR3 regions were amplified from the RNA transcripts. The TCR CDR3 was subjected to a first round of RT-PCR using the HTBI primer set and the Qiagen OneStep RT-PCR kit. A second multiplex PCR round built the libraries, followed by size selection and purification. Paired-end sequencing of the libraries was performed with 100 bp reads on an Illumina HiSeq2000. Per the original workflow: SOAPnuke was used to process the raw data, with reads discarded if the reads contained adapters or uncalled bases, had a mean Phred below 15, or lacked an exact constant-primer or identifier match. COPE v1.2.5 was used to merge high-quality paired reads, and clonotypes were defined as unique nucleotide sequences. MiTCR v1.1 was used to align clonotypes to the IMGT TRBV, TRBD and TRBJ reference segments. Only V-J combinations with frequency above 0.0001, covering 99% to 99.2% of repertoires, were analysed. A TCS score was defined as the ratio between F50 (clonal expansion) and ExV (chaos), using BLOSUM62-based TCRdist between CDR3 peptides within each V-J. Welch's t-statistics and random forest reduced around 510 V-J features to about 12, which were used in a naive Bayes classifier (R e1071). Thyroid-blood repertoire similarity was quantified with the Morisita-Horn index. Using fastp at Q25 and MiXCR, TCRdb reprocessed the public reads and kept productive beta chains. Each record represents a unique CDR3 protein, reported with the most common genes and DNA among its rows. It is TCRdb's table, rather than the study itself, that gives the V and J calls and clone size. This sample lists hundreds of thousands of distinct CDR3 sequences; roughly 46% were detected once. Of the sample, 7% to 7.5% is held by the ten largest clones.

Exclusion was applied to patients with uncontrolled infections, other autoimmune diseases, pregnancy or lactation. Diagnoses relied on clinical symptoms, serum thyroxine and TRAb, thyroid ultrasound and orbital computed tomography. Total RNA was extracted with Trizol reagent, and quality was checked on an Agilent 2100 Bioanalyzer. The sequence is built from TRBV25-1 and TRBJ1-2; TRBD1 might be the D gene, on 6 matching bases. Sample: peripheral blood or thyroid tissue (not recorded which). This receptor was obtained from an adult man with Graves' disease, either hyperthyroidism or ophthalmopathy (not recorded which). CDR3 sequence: CASKGRGLNYGYTF. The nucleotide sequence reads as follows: TGTGCCAGCAAGGGCAGGGGATTGAACTATGGCTACACCTTC.